This T cell receptor beta chain was retrieved from a study of response to subunit inactivated influenza vaccine. Study results and caveats: There was a suggestion from the authors that each seasonal influenza vaccination recruits few new T cells.

MiXCR, run by TCRdb on the RT-PCR reads, gives a single entry per CDR3 protein. This table holds about 520,000 distinct CDR3 sequences, approximately 7.8% found once. The CDR3 loop spans 14 amino acids. Deletions cut 3 bases from V and 6 bases from J, with 14 bases between. Notes on this clonotype: The antigen is undetermined.

V and J are TRBV12-3 or TRBV12-4 and TRBJ1-1, with no clear D. The receptor's source is a man aged 50 to 69 who received an inactivated influenza vaccine. The sample in question was PBMCs from blood, obtained 23 months after vaccination. CDR3 DNA: TGTGCCAGCAGTTTGAGCGAGGGTACCCCTGAAGCTTTCTTT. This encodes CASSLSEGTPEAFF.